Sequencing of this TCR beta chain was carried out in a study of T cell changes during pregnancy in multiple sclerosis (dated by TCRdb to 2018 to 2020). For context, the study as a whole: In women with multiple sclerosis, the researchers looked at how the T cell repertoire shifted as pregnancy progressed.

Library preparation employed the immunoSEQ multiplex PCR assay. In its TCRdb copy, this immuneACCESS table keeps in-frame sequences only and misses some clones. Where compared with another copy, unresolved V genes explain less than half of these, and the others have no known cause. For this sample the table gives about 50,000 clones, of which over 85% were detected only once. Roughly 0.37% of the sample lies in the top ten. CDR1 WNHNN and CDR2 SYGVQD were looked up in the germline V gene (reference sequence). From cysteine to phenylalanine, the CDR3 is 12 amino acids long. The kept DNA is CDR3 alone, 36 bases in frame from the first base. V lost 2 bases and J lost 10 bases, and the count of bases not matched to a germline gene is 2. As to this clone: It lacks a known antigen. Within one base of it there is no much larger clone, and no base qualities were kept.

Rearrangement joined TRBV10-1 to TRBJ1-1; TRBD1 aligns with 9 central bases. This receptor was taken from a female donor with multiple sclerosis, enrolled in a pregnancy study. The material was CD4+ T cells from peripheral blood mononuclear cells, obtained before pregnancy. The nucleotide sequence reads as follows: TGCGCCAGCAGTGAGGGACAGGGGCGAGCTTTCTTT. Its translation is CASSEGQGRAFF.